The subject of this entry is one TCR beta chain. Its cognate antigen is unknown. The CDR3 length is 15 residues. Per germline, CDR1 LGHNA and CDR2 YNFKEQ. V was clipped by 4 bases and J by 5 bases; unmatched bases: 9. The entry originates in a study of T cells after posttransplantation cyclophosphamide. General study points: Tissue-infiltrating T cells from skin or gut overlapped little with blood T cells.

The naive gate required viable CD3+CD4+ or CD3+CD8+ cells with CCR7+CD45RA+CD45RO-CD95-CD27+CD28+ phenotype. TCRdb's copy holds only in-frame clones and misses some; the assay was immunoSEQ multiplex PCR. The profile shows roughly 20,000 clones, 95% to 99% of them singletons. This sequence originates from a man aged 40-49 years in good health, CMV-negative, and a related stem cell transplant donor. Material: naive CD4+ T cells sorted from PBMCs. The rearrangement joins TRBV4-2 to TRBJ2-3; 7 bases agree with TRBD2. In DNA form, the CDR3 reads TGTGCCAGCAGCCGAGGGGAGGGCGTACTAGATACGCAGTATTTT. This translates into CASSRGEGVLDTQYF.